This T cell receptor (beta chain) was recorded in a study of blood T cell repertoires in COVID-19. Overall study: Donors in the United States, Italy and Spain gave samples during acute or convalescent COVID-19. The cDNA or gDNA used as material had been derived from T cells, B-cell-depleted T cells, or PBMCs.

Methods used by the authors: Estimation of nucleated cell counts was performed using reference gene primer amplification. The repertoire was sequenced with immunoSEQ multiplex PCR; TCRdb's copy has only in-frame clones and lacks some. That table gives V, J and clone size, and the DNA gave D and trimming. The profile shows 90,000 to 100,000 clones, about 80% of them singletons. The germline V and J ends were trimmed by 5 bases and 1 base, with 15 bases remaining between them. The germline V gene has CDR1 SGHTA and CDR2 FQGNSA. The CDR3 spans 16 residues. Sequences were obtained from peripheral blood. This chain joins TRBV7-2 and TRBJ1-5, with D possibly being TRBD1 (6 bases). The receptor's source is a man in his 60s with acute or convalescent COVID-19. Here the CDR3 reads CASSAPHGQSNQPQHF. As DNA, the CDR3 is TGTGCCAGCAGCGCACCCCACGGACAGAGCAATCAGCCCCAGCATTTT.